This TCR beta chain was sequenced during a study of blood T cell repertoires in COVID-19. Study-wide context: Material from acute and convalescent COVID-19 was sourced from the United States, Italy and Spain. PBMCs, B-cell-depleted T cells, or T cells provided the cDNA or gDNA that made up the material.

The repertoire was sequenced with immunoSEQ multiplex PCR; TCRdb's copy has only in-frame clones and lacks some. Among roughly 230,000 clones listed, 80% to 85% were seen once. The V gene's germline CDR1 is GTSNPN and CDR2 SVGIG (reference sequence). V lost 2 bases and J lost 0; bases outside the gene matches: 5. This CDR3 contains 16 residues. The study recruited people aged 18 to 89 years across approximately 24 US areas. Recovery meant two consecutive negative NP/OP PCR tests, professional clearance, or resolved symptoms. Material: PBMCs or T cells enriched from blood (not recorded which). The chain is built from TRBV30 and TRBJ1-2, with 11 bases matching TRBD1. This sequence originates from a man in his fifties or sixties who had recovered from COVID-19. The CDR3 bases are TGTGCCTGGAGTTTGGGACAGGGGGTTACTAACTATGGCTACACCTTC. This translates into CAWSLGQGVTNYGYTF.